This entry lists 24 T cell receptor beta chains sequenced from one sample in a study of blood T cells in healthy people across ages. With a J-beta primer mix and a sample-barcoded 5' primer, a second PCR ran 7 to 11 cycles. TCRdb ran MiXCR on the 5' RACE reads and lists one entry per CDR3 protein. The table shows 650,000 to 800,000 distinct CDR3 sequences, with approximately 44% occurring only once. The sample was blood. Receptors originate from a man in his fifties or sixties in good health.

The chain uses TRBV5-6 and TRBJ1-1, with D possibly TRBD1 on 6 matching bases. This CDR3 has 14 amino acids. Germline loops: CDR1 SGHDT, CDR2 YYEEEE. V dropped 0 bases and J dropped 3 bases, with 9 bases sitting between them. CDR3 sequence: CASSLAGADTEAFF. Here the CDR3 DNA reads TGTGCCAGCAGCTTGGCAGGGGCGGACACTGAAGCTTTCTTT.

The V gene is TRBV6-2 or TRBV6-3, the J gene TRBJ2-7, with a tentative D call TRBD1 (6 bases). Trimming stripped 3 bases from V and 2 bases from J, with 14 bases between. CDR3 length: 15 residues. Germline V gene lookup returns CDR1 MNHEY and CDR2 SVGEGT. This chain's CDR3 is CASSYDRNLAYEQYF. In nucleotides, the CDR3 is TGTGCCAGCAGTTATGACAGGAACCTCGCCTACGAGCAGTACTTC.

Ten or more counts support this clonotype. This chain uses TRBV29-1 with TRBJ2-7; a weak D match, TRBD1 (6 bases). The CDR3 runs 13 residues. CDR1 SQVTM and CDR2 ANQGSEA come from the germline V gene. The ends were cut back, 4 bases at V and 0 bases at J, with 10 bases in the middle. The CDR3 bases are TGCAGCGTTGGGGACATGATCTCCTACGAGCAGTACTTC. Amino acids: CSVGDMISYEQYF.

There are many counts of this clonotype. The chain couples TRBV5-1 to TRBJ1-4, with D hard to call. CDR3 length equals 16 residues. V lost 4 bases to trimming and J lost 1 base, with 14 bases between them. Germline values: CDR1 SGHRS, CDR2 YFSETQ. CDR3 protein: CASSTSPPGTNEKLFF. The CDR3 coding sequence is TGCGCCAGCAGCACAAGCCCCCCGGGAACTAATGAAAAACTGTTTTTT. The full variable domain, its missing parts supplied by reference TRBV5-1 and TRBJ1-4, is KAGVTQTPRYLIKTRGQQVTLSCSPISGHRSVSWYQQTPGQGLQFLFEYFSETQRNKGNFPGRFSGRQFSNSRSEMNVSTLELGDSALYLCASSTSPPGTNEKLFFGSGTQLSVL.

This clonotype occurred a few times. The chain is built from TRBV11-2 and TRBJ2-1, with D hard to call. V was cut by 5 bases and J by 12 bases, with 17 bases left in between. Germline V gene lookup returns CDR1 SGHAT and CDR2 FQNNGV. This CDR3 has 13 residues. CDR3 in DNA: TGTGCCAGCAGCACGCAGGTTCAGGCAGCGCAGTTCTTC. Translating it yields CASSTQVQAAQFF.

This clonotype was observed a few times. This chain connects TRBV20-1 to TRBJ1-5; 11 bases map to TRBD1. This CDR3 contains 16 residues. The trim removed 6 bases at V and 0 bases at J, leaving 7 bases unmatched. Germline V CDR1 and CDR2: DFQATT, SNEGSKA (reference sequence). CDR3 in amino acids: CSAGTGGVYSNQPQHF. The CDR3 DNA follows: TGCAGTGCGGGGACAGGGGGTGTGTATAGCAATCAGCCCCAGCATTTT.

The chain carries TRBV4-1 and TRBJ1-5; TRBD1 is a possible D gene (6 bases). V was clipped by 1 base and J by 7 bases, with 17 bases between them. CDR1 is MGHRA, CDR2 YSYEKL, per germline. CDR3 length equals 16 residues. CDR3: CASSQVVGGRGQPQHF. Here the CDR3 DNA reads TGCGCCAGCAGCCAAGTTGTCGGGGGGCGAGGACAGCCCCAGCATTTT.

CDR3: CASSLIPPVGQSNYGYTF. As DNA, the CDR3 is TGTGCCAGCAGCTTAATCCCTCCCGTGGGCCAGTCTAACTATGGCTACACCTTC. The chain uses TRBV7-8 and TRBJ1-2; D is unresolved. This CDR3 has 18 residues. Germline-derived CDR1 and CDR2 are SGHVS and FQNEAQ. Between the trimmed V and J ends, which lost 2 bases and 0 bases, there was a span of 19 bases.

In this sample, this clonotype turned up a few times. The gene calls are TRBV6-2 or TRBV6-3 and TRBJ2-4; 9 bases line up with TRBD1. Germline trimming cut 2 bases from V and 0 bases from J; bases unmatched to any gene: 8. Germline CDR1 and CDR2: MNHEY and SVGEGT. The CDR3 covers 18 residues. Written as DNA, the CDR3 is TGTGCCAGCAGTTACGGGACAGGGTTCACTATAGCCAAAAACATTCAGTACTTC. As protein: CASSYGTGFTIAKNIQYF.

The chain is built from TRBV30 and TRBJ1-5, with D tentatively TRBD1 (5 bases). Deletions cut 1 base from V and 9 bases from J, with 13 bases between. The CDR3 spans 13 residues. Germline V gives CDR1 GTSNPN, CDR2 SVGIG (reference sequence). CDR3 nucleotide sequence: TGTGCCTGGAGTGAGGAGGGGTTATGGCCCCAGCATTTT. This translates into CAWSEEGLWPQHF.

This clonotype was counted once. The chain is built from TRBV6-6 and TRBJ1-2; D call uncertain. The germline gives CDR1 MNHNY, CDR2 SVGAGI (reference sequence). The CDR3 length is 11 residues. The V end was cut by 8 bases, the J end by 5 bases, with 9 bases between. In DNA form, the CDR3 reads TGTGCCAGCGGAGACCATTATGGCTACACCTTC. Translated: CASGDHYGYTF.

The chain couples TRBV4-2 to TRBJ1-1; the D gene is possibly TRBD1 (5 bases). Trimming left V 0 bases short and J 0 bases short, with 11 bases between. The CDR3 loop spans 16 amino acids. CDR1 LGHNA and CDR2 YNFKEQ come from the germline V gene. The CDR3 nucleotides read TGTGCCAGCAGCCAAGATCGATGGGGCTTGAACACTGAAGCTTTCTTT. This encodes CASSQDRWGLNTEAFF.

This clonotype has only a few counts. V is TRBV7-2 and J is TRBJ1-1; D is unclear. Trimming cost V 2 bases and J 8 bases, with 15 bases left between them. This CDR3 comprises 14 residues. CDR1 is SGHTA and CDR2 is FQGNSA in the germline V gene. The CDR3 sequence: CASSLNSITPEAFF. The CDR3 DNA reads TGTGCCAGCAGCTTAAACAGCATCACCCCCGAAGCTTTCTTT.

The gene calls are TRBV6-2 or TRBV6-3 and TRBJ2-7; TRBD1 aligns across 9 bases. The germline V gene encodes CDR1 MNHEY and CDR2 SVGEGT. J was trimmed by 7 bases and V by 5 bases; bases with no gene match: 6. The CDR3 consists of 13 residues. The CDR3: CASSTGTGTEQYF. The CDR3 DNA reads TGTGCCAGCAGTACCGGGACAGGGACTGAGCAGTACTTC.

This chain joins TRBV7-2 and TRBJ2-3, with 10 nucleotides matching TRBD2. This CDR3 has 17 residues. Germline V gene lookup returns CDR1 SGHTA and CDR2 FQGNSA. Trimming took 0 bases from V and 5 from J; bases not matched to a gene: 8. In nucleotides, the CDR3 is TGTGCCAGCAGCTTAGCGGGTAGCGGGGGGAGGAGAGATACGCAGTATTTT. Its translation is CASSLAGSGGRRDTQYF.

The chain's CDR3 is CASSLAWTGGMETQYF. For the CDR3, the DNA is TGTGCCAGCAGCTTAGCTTGGACAGGGGGCATGGAGACCCAGTACTTC. The chain combines TRBV7-2 with TRBJ2-5, with 11 bases that match TRBD1. The CDR3 is 16 residues long. Germline lookup yields CDR1 SGHTA and CDR2 FQGNSA. The V and J ends lost 0 bases and 5 bases, in that order; junction bases with no gene match: 5.

The gene calls are TRBV3-1 and TRBJ2-1, with D uncertain. Germline assignment: CDR1 LGHDT and CDR2 YNNKEL (reference sequence). The CDR3 has 11 residues. Trimming took 4 bases from V and 12 from J, leaving 10 bases between them. CDR3 region: CASSLNAGQFF. DNA for the CDR3: TGTGCCAGCAGCCTGAATGCCGGGCAGTTCTTC.

This clonotype occurred many times. V usage is TRBV20-1 and J usage is TRBJ1-5; 7 nucleotides match TRBD1. This CDR3 comprises 16 residues. Per the germline V gene, CDR1 is DFQATT and CDR2 is SNEGSKA (reference sequence). The trim removed 1 base at V and 0 bases at J, leaving 6 bases unmatched. CDR3 nucleotides: TGCAGTGCTAGAGCGGGGACAGAGTATAGCAATCAGCCCCAGCATTTT. Translating gives CSARAGTEYSNQPQHF.

Comment on this clonotype: A much larger clone differs from this one at a single base, so this may be a read error. V and J are TRBV2 and TRBJ2-5, with D maybe TRBD1 (6 bases). The CDR3 runs 13 residues. Germline assignment: CDR1 SNHLY and CDR2 FYNNEI. This chain's CDR3 is CTTGPQGGETQYF. DNA of the CDR3: TGTACCACCGGTCCCCAAGGGGGAGAGACCCAGTACTTC.

This clonotype was counted a few times. The chain employs TRBV29-1 and TRBJ1-5, with 9 bases aligning to TRBD1. The germline CDR1 and CDR2 sequences are SQVTM and ANQGSEA. This CDR3 comprises 14 residues. Unmatched junction bases numbered 10, after V lost 6 bases and J lost 7 bases. The DNA for the CDR3 is TGCAGCGTCGCCTGGACAGGGGTTGGGCAGCCCCAGCATTTT. Protein sequence: CSVAWTGVGQPQHF.

The sample holds a few counts of this clonotype. The CDR3 sequence is CASSQDLHGQFASSGANVLTF. The CDR3 DNA sequence: TGTGCCAGCAGCCAAGATCTTCACGGACAGTTCGCCTCCTCTGGGGCCAACGTCCTGACTTTC. The gene calls are TRBV14 and TRBJ2-6, with D possibly TRBD1 on 6 matching bases. In germline, CDR1 is SGHDN, CDR2 FVKESK. The CDR3 is made up of 21 amino acids. V was cut by 0 bases and J by 0 bases, with 21 bases left in between.

This chain joins TRBV2 and TRBJ2-7, with 8 bases fitting TRBD1. The CDR3 runs to 12 residues. The J segment lost 5 bases and the V segment lost 11 bases, leaving 8 bases of the junction unmatched. Per the germline V gene, CDR1 is SNHLY and CDR2 is FYNNEI. Here the CDR3 reads CAGWTGTNEQYF. DNA of the CDR3: TGTGCCGGATGGACAGGGACCAACGAGCAGTACTTC.

V usage is TRBV20-1 and J usage is TRBJ2-5; TRBD1 might be the D (6 bases). The J call may be incorrect, as the DNA end agrees better with TRBJ2-7. The CDR3 length is 15 residues. CDR1 and CDR2 (germline): DFQATT, SNEGSKA (reference sequence). The CDR3 protein is CSASWTAKTSYEQYF. DNA for the CDR3: TGCAGTGCTTCGTGGACAGCAAAAACGTCGTACGAGCAGTACTTC.

This chain links TRBV5-1 with TRBJ1-4, with D uncertain. This CDR3 has 14 residues. Germline V gene sequence: CDR1 SGHRS, CDR2 YFSETQ. Trimming took 2 bases from V and 0 from J, leaving 5 bases between them. CDR3 sequence reads: CASSFKATNEKLFF. The CDR3 DNA follows: TGCGCCAGCAGCTTTAAGGCAACTAATGAAAAACTGTTTTTT. Full variable domain (outside the CDR3, taken from reference TRBV5-1 and TRBJ1-4): KAGVTQTPRYLIKTRGQQVTLSCSPISGHRSVSWYQQTPGQGLQFLFEYFSETQRNKGNFPGRFSGRQFSNSRSEMNVSTLELGDSALYLCASSFKATNEKLFFGSGTQLSVL.